This TCR beta chain is from a study of T-cell reconstitution after alpha-beta-depleted transplantation in children. Study-wide findings and caveats: Surviving recipient T cells and intrathymic progenitors accounted for some patients' high TCRbeta diversity at day 60. Alpha-beta T cells about two months after transplant reportedly derived from several hundred expanded graft clones. From newly produced T cells came most of the T-cell counts and diversity one year after transplant.

Using unique molecular identifiers, the investigators prepared the TCRbeta library. TCRdb ran MiXCR on the PCR reads and lists one entry per CDR3 protein. The sample contains almost 500,000 distinct CDR3 sequences, more than 9% of which appear only once. The V and J ends lost 4 bases and 4 bases, in that order; junction bases with no gene match: 10. The CDR3 is made up of 15 amino acids. The table lists this clonotype with many counts. Its antigen is undetermined. The chain combines TRBV12-3 or TRBV12-4 with TRBJ2-7, with TRBD2 identical over 7 bases. Specimen: PBMCs, collected before TCRalphabeta/CD19-depleted stem cell transplant. This clonotype was sampled from a child aged 2 to 15 with inherited bone marrow failure, due to receive a stem cell transplant. The CDR3 coding sequence is TGTGCCAGCAGTTCCCTGGGAGGGAGAAGGTACGAGCAGTACTTC. Translation: CASSSLGGRRYEQYF.